One sample yielded the 20 T cell receptor beta chains listed below, sequenced in a study of OX40 agonist ivuxolimab in advanced cancers. Libraries were prepared by immunoSEQ multiplex PCR; TCRdb keeps only in-frame clonotypes and omits some of them. This repertoire shows nearly 65,000 clones, around 90% found once; its top ten account for over 3.5%. The sample consisted of CD4+ or CD8+ T cells sorted from blood, taken in a trial of the OX40 agonist ivuxolimab. The receptor set was obtained from an adult with an advanced solid tumor such as melanoma, head and neck, liver or kidney cancer.

The chain employs TRBV5-8 and TRBJ2-7; D call uncertain. The CDR3 loop spans 16 amino acids. V was cut by 0 bases and J by 3 bases, with 16 bases left in between. Germline CDR1 is SGHTS and CDR2 is YDEGEE. In DNA form, the CDR3 reads TGTGCCAGCAGCTTGGTTTCTGGGCTACGGTTCTACGAGCAGTACTTC. Its protein is CASSLVSGLRFYEQYF.

The chain couples TRBV4-3 to TRBJ1-2; D call uncertain. The CDR3 covers 17 residues. Looked up from germline, CDR1 is LGHNA and CDR2 is YSLEER. The V and J ends lost 1 base and 3 bases respectively, with 18 bases between them. The CDR3 bases are TGCGCCAGCAGCCAAGTCGTAGGTGCGGGAACGTACTATGGCTACACCTTC. This translates into CASSQVVGAGTYYGYTF.

The chain is built from TRBV12-5 and TRBJ2-7; possibly TRBD2 for D (6 bases). Germline assignment: CDR1 LGHNT and CDR2 FRNRAP. Deletions cut 6 bases from V and 3 bases from J, with 15 bases between. The CDR3 has 14 residues. The CDR3 region is CASGPRAEGYEQYV. For the CDR3, the DNA is TGTGCTAGTGGCCCCCGGGCGGAGGGCTACGAGCAGTACGTC.

The gene calls are TRBV29-1 and TRBJ1-1, with D unresolved. The CDR3 is made up of 13 amino acids. Trimming took off 7 bases at V and 1 base at J, with 13 bases between the two ends. Germline V gives CDR1 SQVTM, CDR2 ANQGSEA. The CDR3: CSAQEGANTEAFF. The CDR3 nucleotides are TGCAGCGCTCAGGAGGGCGCGAACACTGAAGCTTTCTTT.

Worth noting for this clone: Other DNA variants within this sample encode the same CDR3. The CDR3 DNA reads as TGCAGCGTCGTACAGGGTTACGAGCAGTACTTC. Translating it yields CSVVQGYEQYF. V gene TRBV29-1 combines with J gene TRBJ2-7, with D possibly being TRBD1 (6 bases). The germline gives CDR1 SQVTM, CDR2 ANQGSEA. This CDR3 is built from 11 residues. V was shortened by 6 bases and J by 4 bases, with 10 bases between the two germline ends.

This rearrangement joins TRBV7-6 to TRBJ2-1, with a possible D match to TRBD2 (6 bases). Trimming shortened V by 5 bases and J by 0 bases, and 8 bases separated the two germline ends. The CDR3 is made up of 14 amino acids. The germline gives CDR1 SGHVS, CDR2 FNYEAQ. The CDR3 sequence is CASSAGGSYNEQFF. The CDR3, as DNA: TGTGCCAGCAGCGCCGGGGGCTCCTACAATGAGCAGTTCTTC.

This chain links TRBV7-6 with TRBJ1-3; a possible D gene is TRBD1 (5 bases). Germline assignment: CDR1 SGHVS and CDR2 FNYEAQ. The CDR3 covers 17 residues. V lost 1 base and J 0 bases, leaving 13 bases between the germline ends. CDR3 coding DNA: TGTGCCAGCAGCTTAGGTCTCAGGGCGGGCTCTGGAAACACCATATATTTT. This encodes CASSLGLRAGSGNTIYF.

This sequence joins TRBV19 and TRBJ2-3; 7 positions agree with TRBD1. CDR1 and CDR2 (germline): LNHDA, SQIVND (reference sequence). The trim removed 6 bases at V and 0 bases at J, leaving 6 bases unmatched. This CDR3 is built from 15 residues. The CDR3 DNA reads as TGTGCCAGTAGCTCCGACAGGGCTAGCACAGATACGCAGTATTTT. The encoded protein is CASSSDRASTDTQYF.

The rearrangement joins TRBV13 to TRBJ2-7, with D possibly being TRBD1 (5 bases). Trimming removed 5 bases at V and 4 bases at J, with 18 bases between. The CDR3 runs to 15 residues. CDR1 is PRHDT, CDR2 FYEKMQ, per germline (reference sequence). CDR3 nucleotides: TGTGCCAGCAGCCCCCGCCAGGGTTGGGCTTACGAGCAGTACGTC. Translation gives CASSPRQGWAYEQYV.

The chain employs TRBV29-1 and TRBJ2-4, with D possibly matching TRBD2 (6 bases). The CDR3 loop spans 17 amino acids. V was clipped by 7 bases and J by 0 bases, with 22 bases between them. The V gene's germline CDR1 is SQVTM and CDR2 ANQGSEA. This chain's CDR3 is CSARGKLAPLAKNIQYF. The CDR3, as DNA: TGCAGCGCCCGTGGAAAACTAGCTCCTCTAGCCAAAAACATTCAGTACTTC.

V is TRBV30 and J is TRBJ2-3; D is uncertain. Per germline, CDR1 GTSNPN and CDR2 SVGIG (reference sequence). The CDR3 spans 14 residues. V lost 0 bases to trimming and J lost 2 bases, with 9 bases between them. The CDR3: CAWSVSDNTDTQYF. For the CDR3, the DNA is TGTGCCTGGAGTGTATCTGACAACACAGATACGCAGTATTTT.

The chain couples TRBV7-9 to TRBJ1-2, with unresolved D. Deletions cut 1 base from V and 2 bases from J, with 5 bases between. This CDR3 has 13 amino acids. Germline-derived CDR1 and CDR2 are SEHNR and FQNEAQ (reference sequence). CDR3 DNA sequence: TGTGCCAGCAGCTTAGGGGCGAACTATGGCTACACCTTC. Translation gives CASSLGANYGYTF.

V gene TRBV19 combines with J gene TRBJ2-7; the D gene could be TRBD1 or TRBD2 (5 bases each). Between the trimmed V and J ends, which lost 2 bases and 0 bases, there was a span of 11 bases. Germline assignment: CDR1 LNHDA and CDR2 SQIVND (reference sequence). The CDR3 totals 15 residues. The CDR3 region is CASSIWGPTSYEQYF. The CDR3 DNA reads as TGTGCCAGTAGTATATGGGGACCGACCTCCTACGAGCAGTACTTC.

V and J are TRBV5-1 and TRBJ1-2, with 11 bases matching TRBD1. The CDR3 contains 14 residues. Trimming took 1 base from V and 9 from J; bases not matched to a gene: 5. CDR1 is SGHRS, CDR2 YFSETQ, per germline. The CDR3 region is CASSLRGQGARYTF. Here the CDR3 DNA reads TGCGCCAGCAGCTTGCGAGGACAGGGGGCCCGCTACACCTTC. Full variable domain (outside the CDR3, taken from reference TRBV5-1 and TRBJ1-2): KAGVTQTPRYLIKTRGQQVTLSCSPISGHRSVSWYQQTPGQGLQFLFEYFSETQRNKGNFPGRFSGRQFSNSRSEMNVSTLELGDSALYLCASSLRGQGARYTFGSGTRLTVV.

This clone was recorded once. The chain combines TRBV27 with TRBJ1-6; TRBD1 agrees at 11 bases. CDR1 and CDR2 from the germline V gene are MNHEY and SMNVEV (reference sequence). The CDR3 sequence is 17 residues long. The V segment lost 3 bases and the J segment 7 bases; nucleotides outside the gene matches: 8. In DNA, the CDR3 is TGTGCCAGCAGTTTTCCTGGACAGGGGGCGCGGAATTCACCCCTCCACTTT. It encodes CASSFPGQGARNSPLHF.

The gene calls are TRBV28 and TRBJ1-2; no firm D call. CDR1 is MDHEN and CDR2 is SYDVKM in the germline V gene. V lost 5 bases and J lost 6, with 16 bases in between. The CDR3 extends over 14 amino acids. The CDR3 nucleotides read TGTGCCAGCAGTCCCTGGTGGGTGAGCAATGGCTACACCTTC. It encodes CASSPWWVSNGYTF.

Concerning this clone itself: In the same sample, other DNA sequences code for this CDR3. This rearrangement joins TRBV11-2 to TRBJ2-7; D remains unclear. Germline CDR1 and CDR2: SGHAT and FQNNGV. The CDR3 is 12 amino acids. V lost 1 base to trimming and J lost 3 bases, with 4 bases between them. The DNA of the CDR3 is TGTGCCAGCAGCTTAGGGATCTACGAGCAGTACGTC. Translation gives CASSLGIYEQYV.

This rearrangement joins TRBV5-5 to TRBJ1-4; 7 bases line up with TRBD1. The CDR3 contains 12 residues. Germline loops: CDR1 SGHKS, CDR2 YYEKEE (reference sequence). V gave up 6 bases and J gave up 14 bases; unmatched junction bases: 10. Here the CDR3 DNA reads TGTGCCAGCACCAATCAGACAGGGAACCTGTTTTTT. Its protein is CASTNQTGNLFF. Full variable domain (remainder filled in from reference TRBV5-5 and TRBJ1-4): DAGVTQSPTHLIKTRGQQVTLRCSPISGHKSVSWYQQVLGQGPQFIFQYYEKEERGRGNFPDRFSARQFPNYSSELNVNALLLGDSALYLCASTNQTGNLFFGSGTQLSVL.

The rearrangement uses TRBV15 and TRBJ2-3; 12 nucleotides line up with TRBD2. This CDR3 contains 18 residues. Trimming cost V 0 bases and J 4 bases; bases outside gene matches: 8. Germline V gives CDR1 LNHNV, CDR2 YYDKDF (reference sequence). CDR3 loop: CATSRERLAGGPPDTQYF. The CDR3 DNA sequence: TGTGCCACCAGCAGAGAAAGGCTAGCGGGGGGGCCCCCAGATACGCAGTATTTT.

This chain links TRBV2 with TRBJ2-1, with D possibly TRBD1 on 5 matching bases. The V gene lost 4 bases and the J gene lost 8 bases, with 15 bases spanning the gap. This CDR3 is 14 amino acids long. CDR1 SNHLY and CDR2 FYNNEI come from the germline V gene. CDR3 sequence (DNA): TGTGCCAGCAGTGTCGGTATAAGGGGCTATGAGCAGTTCTTC. Translation gives CASSVGIRGYEQFF.